This T cell receptor (beta chain) appears in the sequencing data of a study of shared clonotypes between healthy human individuals. Study context: In total, the donors were two women and a few men aged 18 to 49. Study outcomes and limitations: Larger richness was generally estimated for naive than memory subsets.

Trimming cost V 6 bases and J 0 bases, with 9 bases left between them. The CDR3 length is 13 residues. Germline CDR1 and CDR2: SGHRS and YFSETQ. Genomic DNA of each subset was evenly split across several immunoSEQ plates. The data were produced by immunoSEQ multiplex PCR, yet TCRdb's version contains in-frame clones alone and is incomplete. The table shows 2 million to 2.5 million clones, with approximately 94% occurring only once. A CD45RA-negative memory subset and a CD45RA+ naive subset were separated from the CD4+ cells. A note on this clone: The antigen remains unidentified.

The sequencing sample was made of naive CD4+ T cells sorted from blood. Stated subset: CD45RA+ positively selected. The TCR sequence derives from a man aged 18 to 29 in good health. The V and J genes are TRBV5-1 and TRBJ1-2; D uncertain. CDR3 nucleotides: TGCGCCAGCAAGACGACTTCTAACTATGGCTACACCTTC. Its translation is CASKTTSNYGYTF.